The sequence of this TCR beta chain was determined in a study of CD8 T cells in ankylosing spondylitis. Library preparation for TCR beta used quantitative 5'-RACE with molecular barcodes. One entry per CDR3 protein, called by TCRdb with MiXCR from the 5' RACE reads. This repertoire shows hundreds of thousands of distinct CDR3 sequences, approximately 7.6% found once; its top ten account for 4.8%. The sample holds many counts of this clonotype. The target antigen is unknown. This CDR3 region has 14 residues. The V gene's germline CDR1 is SGHKS and CDR2 YYEKEE (reference sequence). After removal of 3 bases from V and 5 bases from J, the junction contained 6 bases not matched to a gene. Broader study findings: What appeared characteristic of ankylosing spondylitis blood was a TCR beta motif of eight or nine highly homologous variants. Disease-associated clonotypes exhibited CD8+ identity and were relatively infrequent in peripheral blood.

The receptor was derived from a female donor with ankylosing spondylitis or in good health (not recorded which). Sequencing input: blood, either unsorted or a sorted T cell fraction (not recorded which). The chain has TRBV5-5 and TRBJ1-1, with 8 bases lining up with TRBD1. CDR3: CASSYGQGKTEAFF. As DNA, the CDR3 is TGTGCCAGCAGCTACGGACAGGGTAAAACTGAAGCTTTCTTT.